The clone carrying this T cell receptor beta chain was found once. Only in-frame clones appear in the TCRdb table, and some are missing; sequencing was by immunoSEQ multiplex PCR. The repertoire holds 2 million to 3 million clones, with roughly 93% as singletons. The data stem from a study of shared clonotypes between healthy human individuals. V lost 2 bases to trimming and J lost 2 bases, with 8 bases between them. The CDR3 extends over 14 amino acids. CDR1 and CDR2 from the germline V gene are SNHLY and FYNNEI. Sequences were obtained from naive CD4+ T cells from PBMCs. The sample's subset: CD45RA+ positively selected. This TCR was sampled from a man aged 18 to 29 in good health. Some clones in this sample may be carry-over from other donors' samples. The V gene is TRBV2, the J gene TRBJ2-3; D uncertain. CDR3 DNA: TGTGCCAGCAGTGAATATGGTATCACAGATACGCAGTATTTT. Its translation is CASSEYGITDTQYF.